These 30 T cell receptor beta chains came from one sample sequenced in a study of CD8 T cells in ankylosing spondylitis. TCRdb processed the 5' RACE reads anew with MiXCR; each CDR3 protein has one entry. The data hold about 240,000 distinct CDR3 sequences, with about 10% observed a single time. Input material: blood, either unsorted or a sorted T cell fraction (not recorded which). The receptors were gathered from a male donor with ankylosing spondylitis or in good health (not recorded which).

Comment on this clonotype: Relative to the germline gene, one junction end is altered; a read error may explain this. The chain has TRBV5-1 and TRBJ2-3, with a possible D match to TRBD2 (6 bases). Germline CDR1 SGHRS, CDR2 YFSETQ. The CDR3 runs 13 residues. For the CDR3, the DNA is TGCGCCAGCAGACAACCCGGGACCCTCATAGCGGTTTTT. Residues: CASRQPGTLIAVF.

This clonotype has ten or more counts. The chain joins TRBV25-1 to TRBJ1-1, with D uncertain. The CDR3 runs 12 residues. Trimming left V 4 bases short and J 2 bases short, with 5 bases between. Germline V gene data show CDR1 as MGHDK and CDR2 as SYGVNS. DNA of the CDR3: TGTGCCAGCAGTGCGGGTAACACTGAAGCTTTCTTT. Protein sequence: CASSAGNTEAFF. Together with reference TRBV25-1 and TRBJ1-1, the CDR3 gives the full variable domain: EADIYQTPRYLVIGTGKKITLECSQTMGHDKMYWYQQDPGMELHLIHYSYGVNSTEKGDLSSESTVSRIRTEHFPLTLESARPSHTSQYLCASSAGNTEAFFGQGTRLTVV.

This clonotype was recorded at least ten times. This chain joins TRBV24-1 and TRBJ2-1; TRBD1 or TRBD2 may be the D gene (5 bases each). V gave up 6 bases and J gave up 9 bases, with 14 bases separating them. There are 13 residues in the CDR3. The germline gives CDR1 KGHDR, CDR2 SFDVKD. The CDR3 region is CATSQPGRGEQFF. The CDR3 nucleotides are TGTGCCACCAGTCAACCGGGACGCGGTGAGCAGTTCTTC.

This clonotype occurred many times. The chain carries TRBV11-2 and TRBJ2-3; TRBD1 is a possible D gene (5 bases). The CDR3 length is 15 residues. Germline V CDR1 and CDR2: SGHAT, FQNNGV. V was pared by 5 bases and J by 4 bases, with 16 bases between. The CDR3 sequence: CASSPLKGQPDTQYF. Here the CDR3 DNA reads TGTGCCAGCAGCCCCCTTAAGGGGCAGCCAGATACGCAGTATTTT.

This clonotype was counted between two and nine times. The rearrangement uses TRBV27 and TRBJ2-1; 10 bases are shared with TRBD2. Germline V gives CDR1 MNHEY, CDR2 SMNVEV (reference sequence). The V gene end was trimmed by 2 bases and the J gene end by 9 bases; junction bases not matched to a gene: 7. The CDR3 loop spans 15 amino acids. The CDR3 loop reads CASSLAASGRREQFF. DNA for the CDR3: TGTGCCAGCAGTTTAGCGGCTAGCGGGAGACGTGAGCAGTTCTTC.

The sample holds many counts of this clonotype. This chain uses TRBV27 with TRBJ2-1, with 8 bases aligning to TRBD1. Germline V gene lookup returns CDR1 MNHEY and CDR2 SMNVEV (reference sequence). The J segment lost 9 bases and the V segment lost 8 bases, leaving 9 bases of the junction unmatched. This CDR3 contains 13 residues. CDR3 protein: CASCMDRAIEQFF. CDR3 in DNA: TGTGCCAGCTGTATGGACAGGGCTATTGAGCAGTTCTTC.

This chain links TRBV28 with TRBJ2-3; 9 bases are a match to TRBD2. Unmatched junction bases numbered 5, after V lost 3 bases and J lost 4 bases. The CDR3 sequence is 15 residues long. The V gene's germline CDR1 is MDHEN and CDR2 SYDVKM. The CDR3 loop is CASSFLAGGSDTQYF. The DNA for the CDR3 is TGTGCCAGCAGTTTCTTGGCGGGGGGGTCAGATACGCAGTATTTT. Using reference TRBV28 and TRBJ2-3 for the parts outside the CDR3, the full variable domain is DVKVTQSSRYLVKRTGEKVFLECVQDMDHENMFWYRQDPGLGLRLIYFSYDVKMKEKGDIPEGYSVSREKKERFSLILESASTNQTSMYLCASSFLAGGSDTQYFGPGTRLTVL.

The chain recombines TRBV27 with TRBJ2-3, with 11 bases matching TRBD2. The CDR3 is made up of 17 amino acids. Germline V gene sequence: CDR1 MNHEY, CDR2 SMNVEV (reference sequence). Trimming took 0 bases from V and 8 from J; bases not matched to a gene: 10. CDR3 DNA: TGTGCCAGCAGTTTATCCGTAGCGGGAGGGCCACAGGGTACGCAGTATTTT. Residues: CASSLSVAGGPQGTQYF.

This clonotype was detected only a few times. The chain links TRBV18 to TRBJ1-1, with D perhaps matching TRBD1 (6 bases). The germline CDR1 and CDR2 sequences are KGHSH and LQKENI. This CDR3 contains 14 residues. Trimming took off 2 bases at V and 6 bases at J, with 13 bases between the two ends. The CDR3 DNA is TGTGCCAGCTCACCAAATCCAGGGGCCCCTGAAGCTTTCTTT. Translating gives CASSPNPGAPEAFF.

This clonotype was counted at least ten times. The CDR3: CASSQFPQNYEQYF. The CDR3 DNA sequence: TGTGCCAGCAGCCAATTTCCCCAAAACTACGAGCAGTACTTC. The V call is TRBV3-1, the J call TRBJ2-7; D is undetermined. Germline V gene sequence: CDR1 LGHDT, CDR2 YNNKEL (reference sequence). The CDR3 covers 14 residues. The germline V and J ends were trimmed by 2 bases and 3 bases, with 11 bases remaining between them.

CDR3 protein: CSARGTSGIIEIHEQYF. Here the CDR3 DNA reads TGCAGTGCTAGAGGGACTAGCGGGATTATTGAGATCCACGAGCAGTACTTC. The rearrangement joins TRBV20-1 to TRBJ2-7; 12 bases are a match to TRBD2. This CDR3 comprises 17 residues. Germline assignment: CDR1 DFQATT and CDR2 SNEGSKA (reference sequence). V shed 1 base and J 5 bases; nucleotides not matched to a gene: 12.

This clonotype was seen many times. The genes are TRBV5-1 and TRBJ1-1; weak D call: TRBD1 (6 bases). Deletions cut 3 bases from V and 5 bases from J, with 11 bases between. Germline V gene data show CDR1 as SGHRS and CDR2 as YFSETQ. There are 13 residues in the CDR3. CDR3 loop: CASSSTGMTEAFF. CDR3 in DNA: TGCGCCAGCAGCTCCACAGGGATGACTGAAGCTTTCTTT.

In its sample, this clonotype was seen many times. Here the CDR3 reads CASSPFVGQSSYEQYF. Here the CDR3 DNA reads TGTGCCAGCAGCCCGTTTGTCGGACAGAGCTCCTACGAGCAGTACTTC. This sequence joins TRBV7-8 and TRBJ2-7; D is perhaps TRBD1 (6 bases). This CDR3 has 16 amino acids. Trimming cost V 5 bases and J 0 bases, with 17 bases left between them. Germline CDR1 and CDR2: SGHVS and FQNEAQ.

The chain has TRBV7-2 and TRBJ1-1; a possible D gene is TRBD1 (6 bases). V shed 4 bases and J shed 1 base, with 10 bases lying between them. There are 14 residues in the CDR3. Germline-derived CDR1 and CDR2 are SGHTA and FQGNSA. CDR3 nucleotides: TGTGCCAGCAGCTCACAGGGAAAGAACACTGAAGCTTTCTTT. Amino acids: CASSSQGKNTEAFF.

About this clonotype itself: This may be a read error: a much more frequent sequence differs by one nucleotide. The rearrangement uses TRBV5-1 and TRBJ1-1; 10 bases fit TRBD1. Germline V gene lookup returns CDR1 SGHRS and CDR2 YFSETQ. The CDR3 covers 15 residues. The CDR3: CANSPSLEDRGETFF. CDR3 in DNA: TGCGCCAACAGCCCCTCCTTAGAGGACAGGGGGGAAACTTTCTTT.

This clonotype appeared a few times. The V call is TRBV10-3, the J call TRBJ2-1; TRBD2 aligns across 10 bases. The length of the CDR3 is 15 residues. The V gene's germline CDR1 is ENHRY and CDR2 SYGVKD. The V gene end was trimmed by 0 bases and the J gene end by 10 bases; junction bases not matched to a gene: 6. CDR3 sequence: CAISESLAGAAEQFF. The CDR3 DNA sequence: TGTGCCATCAGTGAGTCCCTAGCGGGGGCGGCCGAGCAGTTCTTC.

The chain combines TRBV6-4 with TRBJ2-1; 12 bases align to TRBD2. The CDR3 runs 14 residues. Germline assignment: CDR1 MRHNA and CDR2 SNTAGT. J lost 7 bases, V lost 6 bases, and 4 bases had no gene match. CDR3 protein: CASSAGTSGNEQFF. In DNA, the CDR3 is TGTGCCAGCAGCGCCGGGACTAGCGGGAATGAGCAGTTCTTC.

This clonotype was seen many times. The chain couples TRBV5-1 to TRBJ2-1; 8 bases are shared with TRBD2. J gave up 8 bases and V 6 bases, and 10 bases lay outside the gene matches. The CDR3 contains 14 residues. Germline CDR1 is SGHRS and CDR2 is YFSETQ. The CDR3 coding sequence is TGCGCCAGCACCGAGGGGACTAGTACCGATGAGCAGTTCTTC. This codes for CASTEGTSTDEQFF. Full variable domain (remainder filled in from reference TRBV5-1 and TRBJ2-1): KAGVTQTPRYLIKTRGQQVTLSCSPISGHRSVSWYQQTPGQGLQFLFEYFSETQRNKGNFPGRFSGRQFSNSRSEMNVSTLELGDSALYLCASTEGTSTDEQFFGPGTRLTVL.

In this sample, this clonotype turned up many times. The chain is built from TRBV5-1 and TRBJ2-2, with 9 bases lining up with TRBD1. The V and J ends lost 4 bases and 4 bases, in that order; junction bases with no gene match: 5. CDR3 length: 15 amino acids. The germline V gene encodes CDR1 SGHRS and CDR2 YFSETQ. CDR3: CASSQGTGSTGELFF. The CDR3 coding sequence is TGCGCCAGCAGCCAAGGGACAGGGTCCACCGGGGAGCTGTTTTTT. The whole variable domain, remainder taken from reference TRBV5-1 and TRBJ2-2, is KAGVTQTPRYLIKTRGQQVTLSCSPISGHRSVSWYQQTPGQGLQFLFEYFSETQRNKGNFPGRFSGRQFSNSRSEMNVSTLELGDSALYLCASSQGTGSTGELFFGEGSRLTVL.

This clonotype was picked up a small number of times. The chain has TRBV27 and TRBJ2-1, with D unclear. Trimming took 4 bases from V and 9 from J, leaving 10 bases between them. The CDR3 has 12 residues. Germline V gene lookup returns CDR1 MNHEY and CDR2 SMNVEV (reference sequence). CDR3 region: CASSSPTIEQFF. Written as DNA, the CDR3 is TGTGCCAGCAGTTCCCCAACAATTGAGCAGTTCTTC.

This clonotype was detected ten times or more. V is TRBV29-1 and J is TRBJ2-7, with 7 bases identical to TRBD1. Germline CDR1 SQVTM, CDR2 ANQGSEA. The J segment lost 1 base and the V segment lost 2 bases, leaving 5 bases of the junction unmatched. There are 14 residues in the CDR3. The CDR3 DNA follows: TGCAGCGTTGAAATGTCAGGGGGATCCTACGAGCAGTACTTC. Its translation is CSVEMSGGSYEQYF.

The sample holds many counts of this clonotype. The CDR3, as DNA: TGCGCCAGTAGAGAAACTAGCGGGGGGGCGAATACGCAGTATTTT. This codes for CASRETSGGANTQYF. V usage is TRBV10-2 and J usage is TRBJ2-3, with 13 positions matching TRBD2. CDR1 WSHSY and CDR2 SAAADI come from the germline V gene. V was pared by 9 bases and J by 7 bases, with 10 bases of the junction left unmatched. The CDR3 is 15 amino acids.

This clonotype showed up just a few times. The chain links TRBV15 to TRBJ2-5; 10 bases map to TRBD2. Germline CDR1 LNHNV, CDR2 YYDKDF (reference sequence). Trimming cost V 0 bases and J 7 bases; bases outside gene matches: 14. The CDR3 sequence is 18 residues long. DNA for the CDR3: TGTGCCACCAGCAGAGATCGCCAGGCTAGCGGGGGTTATCGGACCCAGTACTTC. The encoded protein is CATSRDRQASGGYRTQYF.

At least ten counts were recorded for this clonotype. This rearrangement joins TRBV10-3 to TRBJ2-5, with a possible D match to TRBD2 (5 bases). The CDR3 has 12 amino acids. The V gene lost 8 bases and the J gene lost 3 bases, with 10 bases spanning the gap. Per the germline V gene, CDR1 is ENHRY and CDR2 is SYGVKD. CDR3 DNA sequence: TGTGCCATCGCCCCGGAGGAAGAGACCCAGTACTTC. Translating it yields CAIAPEEETQYF.

This clonotype was picked up a small number of times. The V call is TRBV27, the J call TRBJ1-1, with D possibly matching TRBD1 (5 bases). CDR1 MNHEY and CDR2 SMNVEV come from the germline V gene (reference sequence). The germline V and J ends were trimmed by 3 bases and 5 bases, with 10 bases remaining between them. The CDR3 is made up of 13 amino acids. The DNA of the CDR3 is TGTGCCAGCAGTTTTGGGGGACTAACTGAAGCTTTCTTT. Its translation: CASSFGGLTEAFF.

This chain links TRBV20-1 with TRBJ2-5; the D is unclear. The CDR3 is 13 amino acids. Germline CDR1 DFQATT, CDR2 SNEGSKA (reference sequence). V lost 2 bases and J lost 3, with 10 bases in between. CDR3 region: CSARTPREETQYF. In DNA, the CDR3 is TGCAGTGCTAGAACCCCTAGGGAAGAGACCCAGTACTTC.

This clonotype was observed many times. The rearrangement joins TRBV7-2 to TRBJ1-5; 8 nucleotides line up with TRBD1. The V segment lost 5 bases and the J segment 3 bases; nucleotides outside the gene matches: 9. CDR3 length: 16 residues. Germline lookup yields CDR1 SGHTA and CDR2 FQGNSA. CDR3: CASSVGTGVINQPQHF. The CDR3 coding sequence is TGTGCCAGCAGCGTAGGGACAGGAGTTATCAATCAGCCCCAGCATTTT.

This clonotype has a count of ten or more. The chain is built from TRBV5-1 and TRBJ2-4; 8 positions agree with TRBD2. CDR1 is SGHRS and CDR2 is YFSETQ in the germline V gene. With 2 bases clipped from V and 5 bases from J, the junction kept 6 bases outside the gene matches. The CDR3 length is 15 residues. CDR3 region: CASSFSGTRQNIQYF. The CDR3 DNA is TGCGCCAGCAGCTTCTCGGGGACTAGACAAAACATTCAGTACTTC.

This clonotype came up many times. The DNA for the CDR3 is TGTGCCACCAGTGATGCTGGACAGGGGCAGACCGGGGAGCTGTTTTTT. As protein: CATSDAGQGQTGELFF. The chain joins TRBV24-1 to TRBJ2-2; TRBD1 matches at 9 bases. CDR1 is KGHDR, CDR2 SFDVKD, per germline. The CDR3 sequence is 16 residues long. V lost 3 bases to trimming and J lost 5 bases; unmatched junction nucleotides: 6.

This rearrangement joins TRBV2 to TRBJ1-4; D not certain. The CDR3 sequence is 17 residues long. In germline, CDR1 is SNHLY, CDR2 FYNNEI. V lost 2 bases and J 3 bases, leaving 16 bases between the germline ends. The CDR3, as DNA: TGTGCCAGCAGTGAACGCTGGAGGCTATGGCCTAATGAAAAACTGTTTTTT. Translating it yields CASSERWRLWPNEKLFF.